This T cell receptor beta chain was documented in a study of cytomegalovirus exposure and HLA in healthy donors. 13 Jbeta primers and 60 Vbeta primers were used for the PCR. Generated by immunoSEQ multiplex PCR, the TCRdb table keeps only in-frame clones and is missing some. The sample records some 100,000 clones, about 85% being singletons. After removal of 5 bases from V and 2 bases from J, the junction contained 6 bases not matched to a gene. The CDR3 has 15 amino acids. The germline V gene encodes CDR1 MNHNS and CDR2 SASEGT. The table lists this clone with a count of one. This TCR came from a girl between 2 and 10 years old in good health and CMV-seropositive. Sequencing input: PBMCs. This chain connects TRBV6-1 to TRBJ2-1; 7 nucleotides match TRBD1. The CDR3 region has the DNA TGTGCCAGCAGTCTCTCCGGGACAGCCTACAATGAGCAGTTCTTC. Its translation: CASSLSGTAYNEQFF.